Given below is one TCR beta chain in context. The sample comes from a study of cytomegalovirus exposure and HLA in healthy donors. The CDR3 is 14 residues long. The junction had 5 bases not matched to a gene; V was cut back by 3 bases and J by 4 bases. Germline V gene sequence: CDR1 SGHDN, CDR2 FVKESK. The PCR had 60 Vbeta and 13 Jbeta primers. TCRdb's copy holds only in-frame clones and misses some; the assay was immunoSEQ multiplex PCR. The repertoire holds about 120,000 clones, about 70% seen once, with around 4.9% in the top ten. This chain joins TRBV14 and TRBJ1-2; 7 bases fit TRBD1. The receptor comes from a man aged 25 to 40 in good health and CMV-seropositive. Sequenced input: PBMCs. CDR3 sequence reads: CASSQTGNFYGYTF. In nucleotides, the CDR3 is TGTGCCAGCAGCCAGACAGGGAATTTCTATGGCTACACCTTC.